This T cell receptor beta chain was recovered during a study of blood T cell repertoires in COVID-19. A single count supports this clone. A read error may produce the germline difference seen at one junction end. Germline V CDR1 and CDR2: SNHLY, FYNNEI. The CDR3 is made up of 13 amino acids. Measured with immunoSEQ multiplex PCR; TCRdb has only the in-frame clones, and not every one. The table shows around 370,000 clones, with 85% to 90% occurring only once. The source material was PBMCs or T cells enriched from blood (not recorded which). The chain links TRBV2 to TRBJ2-4, with 8 bases that match TRBD2. The receptor was derived from a woman aged 18-30 years who had recovered from COVID-19. The CDR3 is CASSEMDGGARWF. In nucleotides, the CDR3 is TGTGCCAGCAGTGAAATGGACGGGGGGGCCCGGTGGTTC.